The source of this TCR beta chain is a study of cytomegalovirus exposure and HLA in healthy donors. Study findings and constraints: TCR beta sequences reportedly predicted most subjects' HLA-A and HLA-B alleles accurately. Researchers left out some V segments, among them TRBV6-2 and TRBV6-3, as indistinguishable. In an earlier analysis, in some 600 donors, most V segments appeared productive either ~90% or ~30% of the time.

This clone showed up just a few times. Its specificity is unknown. The PCR ran on 60 Vbeta and 13 Jbeta primers. Here immunoSEQ multiplex PCR was the method, and the copy in TCRdb shows in-frame clones only, minus some. The sample consists of around 160,000 clones, roughly three quarters of them appearing once. The CDR3 sequence is 17 residues long. In germline, CDR1 is SGHAT, CDR2 FQDESV (reference sequence). Losses at the gene ends were 1 base for V and 5 bases for J; bases not matched to a gene: 10. These donors counted as nominally healthy when sampled, but unrecorded immune exposures were likely. The chain has TRBV11-1 and TRBJ2-2; the match to TRBD1 covers 7 bases. The origin of this receptor is a man younger than 35 in good health and CMV-seropositive. Sequencing was done on a sample of PBMCs. CDR3 region: CASSLVGTGARTGELFF. In DNA, the CDR3 is TGTGCCAGCAGCTTAGTCGGTACAGGGGCTAGGACCGGGGAGCTGTTTTTT.